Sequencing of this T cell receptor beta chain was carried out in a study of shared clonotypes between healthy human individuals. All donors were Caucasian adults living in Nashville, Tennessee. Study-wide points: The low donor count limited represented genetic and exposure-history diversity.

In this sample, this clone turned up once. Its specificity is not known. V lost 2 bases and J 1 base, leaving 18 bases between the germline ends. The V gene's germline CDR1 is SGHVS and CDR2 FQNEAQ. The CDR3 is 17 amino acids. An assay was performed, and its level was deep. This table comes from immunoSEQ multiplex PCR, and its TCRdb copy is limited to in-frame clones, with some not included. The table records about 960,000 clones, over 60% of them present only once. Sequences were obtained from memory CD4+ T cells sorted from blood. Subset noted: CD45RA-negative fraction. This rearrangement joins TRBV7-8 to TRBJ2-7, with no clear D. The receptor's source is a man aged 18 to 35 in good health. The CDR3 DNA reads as TGTGCCAGCAGCTTAAATCCCCCCCCAGGACCTTCCTACGAGCAGTACTTC. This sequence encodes CASSLNPPPGPSYEQYF. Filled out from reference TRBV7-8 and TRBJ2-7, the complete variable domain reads GAGVSQSPRYKVAKRGQDVALRCDPISGHVSLFWYQQALGQGPEFLTYFQNEAQLDKSGLPSDRFFAERPEGSVSTLKIQRTQQEDSAVYLCASSLNPPPGPSYEQYFGPGTRLTVT.